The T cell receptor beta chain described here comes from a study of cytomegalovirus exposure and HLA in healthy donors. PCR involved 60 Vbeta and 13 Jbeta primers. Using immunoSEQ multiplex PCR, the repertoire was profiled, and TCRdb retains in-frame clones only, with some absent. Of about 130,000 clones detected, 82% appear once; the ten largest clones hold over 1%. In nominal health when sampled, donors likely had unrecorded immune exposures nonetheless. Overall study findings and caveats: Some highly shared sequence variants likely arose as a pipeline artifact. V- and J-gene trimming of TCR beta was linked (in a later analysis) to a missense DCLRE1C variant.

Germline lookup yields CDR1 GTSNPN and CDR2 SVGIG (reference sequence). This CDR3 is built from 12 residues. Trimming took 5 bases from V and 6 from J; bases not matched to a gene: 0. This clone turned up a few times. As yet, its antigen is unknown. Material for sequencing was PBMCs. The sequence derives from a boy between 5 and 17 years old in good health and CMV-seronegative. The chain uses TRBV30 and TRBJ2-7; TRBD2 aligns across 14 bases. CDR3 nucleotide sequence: TGTGCCTGGGGACTAGCGGGAGGCGAGCAGTACTTC. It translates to CAWGLAGGEQYF.